The entry that follows covers one TCR beta chain sequence. The data belong to a study of blood T cell repertoires in COVID-19. How the authors handled the data: Amplification from reference gene primers served as the basis for estimated nucleated cell counts. The table came from immunoSEQ multiplex PCR; TCRdb's copy has only in-frame clones and leaves some out. That table gives V, J and clone size, and the DNA gave D and trimming. The sample includes fewer than 600,000 clones, roughly nine tenths of them seen just once. This CDR3 region has 14 residues. V lost 3 bases, J lost 4 bases, and 4 bases stayed unmatched. Germline loops: CDR1 SGHNT, CDR2 YYREEE (reference sequence).

The sample comprised peripheral blood. The chain combines TRBV5-4 with TRBJ2-1; 7 bases are a match to TRBD1. The receptor was derived from a man aged 18 to 30 with COVID-19, enrolled during active disease. CDR3 in DNA: TGTGCCAGCAGCTCGGTGACAGGGTACAATGAGCAGTTCTTC. This translates into CASSSVTGYNEQFF.